This TCR beta chain stems from a study of T cell responses to AZD1222 COVID-19 vaccine. The ends were cut back, 8 bases at V and 6 bases at J, with 19 bases in the middle. CDR1 is SNHLY and CDR2 is FYNNEI in the germline V gene. CDR3 length: 14 amino acids. Study-level results: None of the repertoires were sampled until the peak T cell response had passed.

Method: immunoSEQ multiplex PCR; TCRdb's copy keeps in-frame clones and lacks some. The table records approximately 73,000 clones, roughly 84% of them present only once. Concerning this clone itself: Its specificity is not known.

The clonotype originates from an adult in good health. The gene calls are TRBV2 and TRBJ1-2; TRBD1 is a possible D gene (5 bases). This specimen was peripheral blood, taken on day 0 of AZD1222 vaccination. This chain's CDR3 is CASLNLGGSDGYTF. The CDR3 DNA sequence: TGTGCCAGCTTAAATCTCGGGGGAAGTGATGGCTACACCTTC.